The clone carrying this TCR beta chain was observed a few times. Its target is unknown. The data originate from a study of spatial heterogeneity in lung cancer. Germline values: CDR1 MNHEY, CDR2 SVGEGT. The junction had 4 bases not matched to a gene; V was cut back by 4 bases and J by 10 bases. The CDR3 has 12 amino acids. This sample's time point: sample taken at primary tumor resection. Each CDR3 protein gets one entry after TCRdb re-called the 5' RACE reads with MiXCR. The sample lists roughly 4,400 distinct CDR3 sequences; under 8.5% were seen once. Study-level findings and limits: For expanded intratumoral alpha and beta TCRs, counts tracked tumor mutation counts.

The J gene is TRBJ2-1, the V gene TRBV6-2 or TRBV6-3, with 7 bases lining up with TRBD2. The receptor was derived from a female donor with early-stage non-small cell lung cancer. The material sequenced was lung tumor tissue, taken at surgery. In DNA form, the CDR3 reads TGTGCCAGCAGTTCTGATAGCGGGGAGCAGTTCTTC. Protein product: CASSSDSGEQFF.